These T cell receptor beta chains were read from a single sample in a study of radiation and T cells in renal cell carcinoma. Data came from immunoSEQ multiplex PCR; TCRdb stores just in-frame clones and leaves some out. This sample carries 150,000 or so clones, 87% of them seen once, and the ten largest clones take 10% to 15%. The specimen was blood, collected from a patient whose treatment included radiotherapy and nephrectomy. The receptors derive from a woman between 50 and 59 years old with renal cell carcinoma. CDR3s include the opening cysteine and the closing phenylalanine or tryptophan. D genes are given only for firm matches. Clone size is shown for a subset of rows, as once, few, many or a class of expanded clone.

clone size	D gene	V gene	J gene	CDR3 protein	CDR3 DNA
.	.	TRBV19	TRBJ1-6	CASNSQIHNSPLHF	TGTGCCTCCAACTCGCAGATTCATAATTCACCCCTCCACTTT
.	.	TRBV19	TRBJ2-5	CASSMSGGETQYF	TGTGCCAGTAGTATGTCCGGAGGGGAGACCCAGTACTTC
.	.	TRBV13	TRBJ1-4	CASSLQGTANEKLFF	TGTGCCAGCAGCTTACAGGGTACGGCTAATGAAAAACTGTTTTTT
.	.	TRBV4-1	TRBJ2-7	CASSQVVGVGSSYEQYF	TGCGCCAGCAGCCAAGTTGTTGGGGTCGGGAGCTCCTACGAGCAGTACTTC
.	.	TRBV6-1	TRBJ2-1	CASSEFFEQFF	TGTGCCAGCAGTGAATTTTTTGAGCAGTTCTTC
once	TRBD1	TRBV6-5	TRBJ1-1	CASSPSGQGRTEAFF	TGTGCCAGCAGTCCGTCGGGACAGGGGAGAACTGAAGCTTTCTTT
.	.	TRBV6-1	TRBJ1-5	CASSDSGGNQPQHF	TGTGCCAGCAGTGACTCGGGGGGCAATCAGCCCCAGCATTTT
once	.	TRBV15	TRBJ1-1	CATSRDPDRTEAFF	TGTGCCACCAGCAGAGATCCCGACCGCACTGAAGCTTTCTTT
.	.	TRBV5-1	TRBJ1-1	CASSLEWGMNTEAFF	TGCGCCAGCAGCTTGGAGTGGGGTATGAACACTGAAGCTTTCTTT
once	.	TRBV4-2	TRBJ2-7	CASSQEMGQGIGYEQYF	TGTGCCAGCAGCCAAGAGATGGGGCAGGGGATAGGATACGAGCAGTACTTC
once	.	TRBV5-6	TRBJ2-1	CASSLLQGVDEQFF	TGTGCCAGCAGCTTGTTACAGGGTGTTGATGAGCAGTTCTTC
few	.	TRBV7-9	TRBJ1-2	CASSPRLDRPLRGGYTF	TGTGCCAGCAGCCCCCGCCTCGACAGGCCCCTCAGGGGTGGCTACACCTTC
.	TRBD1	TRBV10-1	TRBJ2-7	CASIPGQGDYEQYF	TGCGCCAGCATTCCGGGACAGGGGGACTACGAGCAGTACTTC
.	.	TRBV4-2	TRBJ2-2	CASSQVPGTGELFF	TGTGCCAGCAGCCAAGTACCGGGCACCGGGGAGCTGTTTTTT
.	TRBD1	TRBV6-1	TRBJ1-3	CASSGPGQGISSGNTIYF	TGTGCCAGCAGTGGGCCGGGACAGGGGATTTCCTCTGGAAACACCATATATTTT
.	.	TRBV30	TRBJ2-7	CAWSRPPRSYEQYF	TGTGCCTGGAGTCGCCCCCCGCGTTCCTACGAGCAGTACTTC
.	TRBD2	TRBV9	TRBJ2-3	CASSQLAGGPDTQYF	TGTGCCAGCAGCCAACTAGCGGGGGGGCCAGATACGCAGTATTTT
.	.	TRBV5-1	TRBJ1-1	CASSLAGAMNTEAFF	TGCGCCAGCAGCTTGGCTGGAGCGATGAACACTGAAGCTTTCTTT
once	.	TRBV11-2	TRBJ2-1	CASSLVVLGEQFF	TGTGCCAGCAGCTTGGTAGTGCTCGGGGAGCAGTTCTTC
.	TRBD1	TRBV7-9	TRBJ1-3	CASTLTGMISGNTIYF	TGTGCCAGCACCCTGACAGGGATGATATCTGGAAACACCATATATTTT
.	TRBD2	TRBV10-2	TRBJ2-1	CASSESEAGGPGEQFF	TGCGCCAGCAGTGAGTCAGAAGCGGGGGGCCCAGGTGAGCAGTTCTTC
.	.	TRBV7-3	TRBJ2-5	CASSVGAQETQYF	TGTGCCAGCAGTGTCGGCGCGCAAGAGACCCAGTACTTC
.	.	TRBV30	TRBJ2-1	CAWSRQRNNEQFF	TGTGCCTGGAGCCGACAGAGGAATAATGAGCAGTTCTTC
.	.	TRBV7-2	TRBJ1-2	CASSLDQWQSYTF	TGTGCCAGCAGCTTAGATCAGTGGCAGAGCTACACCTTC
once	.	TRBV19	TRBJ1-5	CASNRGASNQPQHF	TGTGCCAGTAATAGGGGAGCCAGCAATCAGCCCCAGCATTTT
.	TRBD1	TRBV5-4	TRBJ2-7	CASTRDSAYEQYF	TGTGCCAGCACCCGGGACAGTGCCTACGAGCAGTACTTC
once	TRBD1	TRBV7-2	TRBJ2-1	CASRQGASVNEQFF	TGTGCCAGCAGACAGGGGGCTTCGGTCAATGAGCAGTTCTTC
.	TRBD1	TRBV7-9	TRBJ1-2	CASRPHRGLTGFGYTF	TGTGCCAGCAGACCGCACAGGGGTTTAACGGGCTTTGGCTACACCTTC
.	TRBD2	TRBV11-3	TRBJ2-1	CASSPRLAGGNEQFF	TGTGCCAGCAGCCCCCGACTAGCGGGAGGAAATGAGCAGTTCTTC
.	.	TRBV6-1	TRBJ2-5	CASSFFGETQYF	TGTGCCAGCAGTTTCTTCGGGGAGACCCAGTACTTC
.	.	TRBV6-1	TRBJ1-6	CASMEIGRNSPLHF	TGTGCCAGTATGGAGATCGGTCGCAATTCACCCCTCCACTTT
.	.	TRBV19	TRBJ1-1	CAISGVYDTEAFF	TGTGCCATATCAGGGGTCTACGACACTGAAGCTTTCTTT
.	.	TRBV21-1	TRBJ2-5	CASSRDRGSPQKTQYF	TGTGCCAGCAGCCGGGACAGGGGAAGCCCTCAGAAGACCCAGTACTTC
few	.	TRBV2	TRBJ2-7	CASSVQGSTYEQYF	TGTGCCAGCAGTGTTCAGGGGTCCACCTACGAGCAGTACTTC
.	.	TRBV10-3	TRBJ2-1	CASSYGNEQFF	TGTGCCAGCAGTTACGGGAATGAGCAGTTCTTC
.	.	TRBV4-3	TRBJ2-7	CASSLWKEYEQYF	TGCGCCAGCAGCCTATGGAAGGAGTACGAGCAGTACTTC
.	.	TRBV5-6	TRBJ2-7	CASSRGAGFYEQYF	TGTGCCAGCAGCCGGGGGGCAGGGTTCTACGAGCAGTACTTC
once	TRBD2	TRBV11-3	TRBJ2-1	CASSFGAGGPFF	TGTGCCAGCAGCTTTGGAGCGGGGGGCCCGTTCTTC
.	.	TRBV18	TRBJ1-5	CASSPGVSQPQHF	TGTGCCAGCTCACCGGGAGTCTCTCAGCCCCAGCATTTT
.	TRBD2	TRBV7-6	TRBJ2-7	CASSLGQGGYEQYF	TGTGCCAGCAGCTTAGGCCAGGGAGGGTACGAGCAGTACTTC
.	.	TRBV11-2	TRBJ2-7	CASSLVVHYEQYF	TGTGCCAGCAGCTTAGTGGTTCACTACGAGCAGTACTTC
.	TRBD1	TRBV6-5	TRBJ1-5	CASSYLGGRGDQPQHF	TGTGCCAGCAGTTACCTTGGGGGCAGGGGGGATCAGCCCCAGCATTTT
few	.	TRBV7-8	TRBJ2-3	CASSLGVGTDTQYF	TGTGCCAGCAGCTTAGGGGTTGGCACAGATACGCAGTATTTT
once	.	TRBV10-2	TRBJ1-1	CASGSQTGMNTEAFF	TGCGCCAGCGGATCGCAAACAGGGATGAACACTGAAGCTTTCTTT
.	.	TRBV5-4	TRBJ1-2	CASSFPGRVTYGYTF	TGTGCCAGCAGCTTCCCGGGGCGCGTTACCTATGGCTACACCTTC
.	.	TRBV5-1	TRBJ1-1	CASSLAAQAHTEAFF	TGCGCCAGCAGCTTGGCCGCACAGGCGCACACTGAAGCTTTCTTT
.	TRBD1	TRBV15	TRBJ1-1	CATSSSQGAYTEAFF	TGTGCCACCAGCAGCTCACAGGGGGCGTATACTGAAGCTTTCTTT
few	.	TRBV29-1	TRBJ2-1	CSVDRVYAVGEQFF	TGCAGCGTTGATAGGGTCTACGCGGTCGGCGAGCAGTTCTTC
.	.	TRBV18	TRBJ1-5	CASSPTGRQSNQPQHF	TGTGCCAGCTCACCAACTGGACGGCAGAGCAATCAGCCCCAGCATTTT
.	.	TRBV4-1	TRBJ1-2	CASSQGRGTWGYTF	TGCGCCAGCAGCCAAGGACGGGGAACCTGGGGCTACACCTTC
.	TRBD2	TRBV5-5	TRBJ2-5	CASSYRLASETQYF	TGTGCCAGCAGCTATCGACTAGCGTCAGAGACCCAGTACTTC